The 24 T cell receptor beta chains in this list originate from one sample, sequenced in a study of blood T cell repertoires in COVID-19. This table comes from immunoSEQ multiplex PCR, and its TCRdb copy is limited to in-frame clones, with some not included. The table includes 250,000 to 400,000 clones, roughly 91% detected once. Specimen: peripheral blood. All receptors derive from a man between 45 and 60 years old with active or convalescent COVID-19.

The chain combines TRBV28 with TRBJ1-6, with D unclear. Germline CDR1 and CDR2: MDHEN and SYDVKM. V lost 3 bases to trimming and J lost 7 bases, with 7 bases between them. The CDR3 consists of 13 residues. Here the CDR3 reads CASSFIENSPLHF. The CDR3 DNA follows: TGTGCCAGCAGTTTTATTGAGAATTCACCCCTCCACTTT.

This rearrangement joins TRBV5-1 to TRBJ2-2; 8 nucleotides agree with TRBD1. With 6 bases clipped from V and 2 bases from J, the junction kept 6 bases outside the gene matches. CDR1 is SGHRS, CDR2 YFSETQ, per germline. The CDR3 has 15 residues. The CDR3: CASMSAGGNTGELFF. CDR3 coding DNA: TGCGCCAGCATGAGTGCAGGGGGCAACACCGGGGAGCTGTTTTTT.

The genes are TRBV19 and TRBJ1-4, with TRBD1 identical over 9 bases. The CDR3 covers 15 residues. Germline V gives CDR1 LNHDA, CDR2 SQIVND (reference sequence). V was clipped by 6 bases and J by 4 bases; unmatched bases: 6. The CDR3 protein is CASSSGQGFNEKLFF. Written as DNA, the CDR3 is TGTGCCAGTAGCTCGGGACAGGGCTTTAATGAAAAACTGTTTTTT. Full variable domain (outside the CDR3, taken from reference TRBV19 and TRBJ1-4): DGGITQSPKYLFRKEGQNVTLSCEQNLNHDAMYWYRQDPGQGLRLIYYSQIVNDFQKGDIAEGYSVSREKKESFPLTVTSAQKNPTAFYLCASSSGQGFNEKLFFGSGTQLSVL.

The J gene is TRBJ2-2, the V gene TRBV19, with 7 bases lining up with TRBD1. The trim removed 8 bases at V and 8 bases at J, leaving 11 bases unmatched. CDR1 LNHDA and CDR2 SQIVND come from the germline V gene (reference sequence). This CDR3 has 14 amino acids. The CDR3 loop reads CASGTAGWGGELFF. In DNA, the CDR3 is TGTGCCAGTGGGACAGCCGGATGGGGGGGGGAGCTGTTTTTT.

CDR3 DNA: TGTGCCAGCAGCCGACAGATCACCGGGGAGCTGTTTTTT. Protein product: CASSRQITGELFF. The chain has TRBV7-9 and TRBJ2-2, with a weak D call TRBD1 (5 bases). Germline CDR1 SEHNR, CDR2 FQNEAQ (reference sequence). V lost 5 bases and J 4 bases, leaving 8 bases between the germline ends. The CDR3 extends over 13 amino acids.

The chain recombines TRBV9 with TRBJ1-6; D remains ambiguous. The CDR3 contains 13 residues. Per the germline V gene, CDR1 is SGDLS and CDR2 is YYNGEE. V was trimmed by 4 bases and J by 8 bases, leaving 10 bases between them. The DNA of the CDR3 is TGTGCCAGCAGCCCAAAGAGGGATTCACCCCTCCACTTT. Its protein is CASSPKRDSPLHF.

The chain uses TRBV9 and TRBJ2-1; 7 bases are a match to TRBD2. Germline-derived CDR1 and CDR2 are SGDLS and YYNGEE. The V gene end was trimmed by 4 bases and the J gene end by 2 bases; junction bases not matched to a gene: 6. The CDR3 is 15 residues long. The CDR3 region has the DNA TGTGCCAGCAGCCCTTTGGGGGGGGCCTACAATGAGCAGTTCTTC. It yields the protein CASSPLGGAYNEQFF.

The chain recombines TRBV12-3 or TRBV12-4 with TRBJ1-2; a possible D gene is TRBD1 (6 bases). V lost 5 bases and J 7 bases, leaving 11 bases between the germline ends. The CDR3 length is 12 residues. The CDR3 here is CASSTGQRGYTF. The CDR3 coding sequence is TGTGCCAGCAGTACCGGACAGCGTGGCTACACCTTC.

The chain is built from TRBV5-1 and TRBJ1-4; the D is unclear. The germline CDR1 and CDR2 sequences are SGHRS and YFSETQ. V was pared by 0 bases and J by 5 bases, with 11 bases between. The CDR3 contains 15 residues. The CDR3 spells CASSLGVGENEKLFF. For the CDR3, the DNA is TGCGCCAGCAGCTTGGGCGTCGGAGAGAATGAAAAACTGTTTTTT.

V gene TRBV15 combines with J gene TRBJ1-4; TRBD1 might be the D (5 bases). The CDR3 loop spans 16 amino acids. Germline V lookup: CDR1 LNHNV, CDR2 YYDKDF (reference sequence). The V gene lost 3 bases and the J gene lost 0 bases, with 11 bases spanning the gap. CDR3 sequence: CATSRGTGSTNEKLFF. Here the CDR3 DNA reads TGTGCCACCAGCAGGGGCACAGGTTCAACTAATGAAAAACTGTTTTTT. Full variable domain (rest looked up from reference TRBV15 and TRBJ1-4): DAMVIQNPRYQVTQFGKPVTLSCSQTLNHNVMYWYQQKSSQAPKLLFHYYDKDFNNEADTPDNFQSRRPNTSFCFLDIRSPGLGDTAMYLCATSRGTGSTNEKLFFGSGTQLSVL.

This clone was recorded once. The V call is TRBV7-9, the J call TRBJ1-2; 7 bases are a match to TRBD1. Germline V CDR1 and CDR2: SEHNR, FQNEAQ (reference sequence). The CDR3 is made up of 15 amino acids. Losses at the gene ends were 4 bases for V and 5 bases for J; bases not matched to a gene: 10. The CDR3 nucleotides read TGTGCCAGCAGCTCTTGGACAGGCCCCACTTATGGCTACACCTTC. Translating it yields CASSSWTGPTYGYTF.

The chain recombines TRBV6-5 with TRBJ1-6; no clear D. The V gene lost 0 bases and the J gene lost 0 bases, with 3 bases spanning the gap. This CDR3 is 15 amino acids long. Germline assignment: CDR1 MNHEY and CDR2 SVGAGI. The chain's CDR3 is CASSYSSSYNSPLHF. CDR3 bases: TGTGCCAGCAGTTACTCGAGCTCCTATAATTCACCCCTCCACTTT.

The DNA of the CDR3 is TGCGCCAGCAGCCGCCAGGCCCACCAAAGCTCCTACGAGCAGTACTTC. Its protein is CASSRQAHQSSYEQYF. The V gene is TRBV4-1, the J gene TRBJ2-7; D is ambiguous. Trimming cost V 4 bases and J 0 bases, with 16 bases left between them. Germline CDR1 is MGHRA and CDR2 is YSYEKL. This CDR3 comprises 16 residues.

The rearrangement joins TRBV30 to TRBJ1-5; D might be TRBD1 (6 bases). Germline CDR1 and CDR2: GTSNPN and SVGIG (reference sequence). This CDR3 contains 17 residues. V gave up 0 bases and J gave up 1 base, with 16 bases separating them. The DNA of the CDR3 is TGTGCCTGGAGTGTAAGGGGGATAGGACCGAGCAATCAGCCCCAGCATTTT. The encoded protein is CAWSVRGIGPSNQPQHF.

V usage is TRBV12-1 and J usage is TRBJ1-1. TRBV12-1 is marked as a pseudogene. The CDR3 sequence is 15 residues long. CDR3 residues: CASSSPPDSRTEAFF. The CDR3 nucleotides are TGTGCCAGCAGCTCGCCCCCGGACTCCCGCACTGAAGCTTTCTTT.

The chain links TRBV7-2 to TRBJ2-5; the D gene is possibly TRBD2 (5 bases). The CDR3 sequence is 14 residues long. CDR1 and CDR2 (germline): SGHTA, FQGNSA. V was shortened by 10 bases and J by 5 bases, with 20 bases between the two germline ends. The CDR3 loop reads CATSIRSGGETQYF. DNA for the CDR3: TGTGCCACATCGATCAGAAGCGGCGGGGAGACCCAGTACTTC.

J is TRBJ1-2 and V is TRBV10-3, with D possibly TRBD1 on 6 matching bases. CDR3 size: 18 residues. Germline assignment: CDR1 ENHRY and CDR2 SYGVKD. The germline V and J ends were trimmed by 10 bases and 0 bases, with 27 bases remaining between them. CDR3 nucleotides: TGTGCCACCTATAGGGGGGGGCAGCGCTTTTCTTCTAACTATGGCTACACCTTC. It codes for CATYRGGQRFSSNYGYTF.

The chain combines TRBV6-5 with TRBJ1-1, with a possible D match to TRBD1 (5 bases). Germline assignment: CDR1 MNHEY and CDR2 SVGAGI. V lost 4 bases and J lost 5, with 11 bases in between. This CDR3 contains 13 residues. The CDR3 DNA is TGTGCCAGCAGTTCCTGGGGGGGGACTGAAGCTTTCTTT. It specifies CASSSWGGTEAFF.

J is TRBJ2-7 and V is TRBV15; D call uncertain. Germline V gives CDR1 LNHNV, CDR2 YYDKDF (reference sequence). The V and J ends lost 0 bases and 2 bases respectively, with 8 bases between them. This CDR3 region has 14 residues. The CDR3 sequence: CATSRDILTYEQYF. The DNA for the CDR3 is TGTGCCACCAGCAGAGATATACTTACCTACGAGCAGTACTTC.

The sample holds one count of this clone. V and J are TRBV29-1 and TRBJ1-1; D is perhaps TRBD1 (6 bases). The V and J ends lost 3 bases and 5 bases respectively, with 13 bases between them. Germline-derived CDR1 and CDR2 are SQVTM and ANQGSEA. The CDR3 spans 13 residues. This chain's CDR3 is CSVDGGGGTEAFF. The CDR3 coding sequence is TGCAGCGTTGATGGGGGGGGCGGAACTGAAGCTTTCTTT.

This chain connects TRBV19 to TRBJ1-2, with a tentative D call TRBD1 (5 bases). Looked up from germline, CDR1 is LNHDA and CDR2 is SQIVND (reference sequence). V was clipped by 4 bases and J by 10 bases, with 16 bases between them. CDR3 length: 13 amino acids. Here the CDR3 DNA reads TGTGCCAGTAGTAGCCAAACCAGGGAAACCTACACCTTC. This encodes CASSSQTRETYTF.

The genes are TRBV4-3 and TRBJ2-1, with 12 bases aligning to TRBD2. Germline CDR1 reads LGHNA; CDR2 reads YSLEER. This CDR3 spans 21 amino acids. Unmatched junction bases numbered 15, after V lost 3 bases and J lost 0 bases. The CDR3 region is CASSQEETSGGTVSSYNEQFF. The CDR3 DNA reads TGCGCCAGCAGCCAGGAGGAGACTAGCGGGGGAACAGTTAGCTCCTACAATGAGCAGTTCTTC.

The chain links TRBV24-1 to TRBJ1-2, with TRBD1 matching over 8 bases. The germline V gene encodes CDR1 KGHDR and CDR2 SFDVKD. V was clipped by 2 bases and J by 8 bases; unmatched bases: 6. The CDR3 runs to 14 residues. CDR3 sequence (DNA): TGTGCCACCAGTGATTGGACAGGGCGCTGGGGCTACACCTTC. Its protein is CATSDWTGRWGYTF.

This rearrangement joins TRBV5-1 to TRBJ2-7; D is perhaps TRBD2 (5 bases). In germline, CDR1 is SGHRS, CDR2 YFSETQ. Deletions cut 4 bases from V and 6 bases from J, with 17 bases between. The CDR3 extends over 14 amino acids. This CDR3 is CASSTGLEGAEQYF. The CDR3 nucleotides read TGCGCCAGCAGCACCGGACTCGAGGGAGCCGAGCAGTACTTC.